This T cell receptor (beta chain) was captured by sequencing in a study of blood T cell repertoires in COVID-19. Study background: The United States, Italy and Spain supplied acute and convalescent COVID-19 samples.

CDR1 and CDR2 from the germline V gene are MNHNS and SASEGT. This CDR3 spans 15 amino acids. The V end was cut by 1 base, the J end by 5 bases, with 14 bases between. Under the authors' procedure: Amplification of reference gene primers was used by the study to estimate nucleated cell counts. The protocol was immunoSEQ multiplex PCR, while the TCRdb copy is restricted to in-frame clones and leaves out a portion. The D gene and trimming were derived from the DNA, and the V and J assignments and clone size from that table. The repertoire holds some 190,000 clones, 85% seen once, with around 8% in the top ten.

Sequenced sample: peripheral blood. This clonotype was sampled from a woman aged 55-70 years with acute or convalescent COVID-19. The V and J genes are TRBV6-1 and TRBJ1-2, with TRBD1 as a possible D gene (5 bases). In DNA form, the CDR3 reads TGTGCCAGCAGTGAAGTGGCAGGGAAAGGGTATGGCTACACCTTC. It is translated as CASSEVAGKGYGYTF.